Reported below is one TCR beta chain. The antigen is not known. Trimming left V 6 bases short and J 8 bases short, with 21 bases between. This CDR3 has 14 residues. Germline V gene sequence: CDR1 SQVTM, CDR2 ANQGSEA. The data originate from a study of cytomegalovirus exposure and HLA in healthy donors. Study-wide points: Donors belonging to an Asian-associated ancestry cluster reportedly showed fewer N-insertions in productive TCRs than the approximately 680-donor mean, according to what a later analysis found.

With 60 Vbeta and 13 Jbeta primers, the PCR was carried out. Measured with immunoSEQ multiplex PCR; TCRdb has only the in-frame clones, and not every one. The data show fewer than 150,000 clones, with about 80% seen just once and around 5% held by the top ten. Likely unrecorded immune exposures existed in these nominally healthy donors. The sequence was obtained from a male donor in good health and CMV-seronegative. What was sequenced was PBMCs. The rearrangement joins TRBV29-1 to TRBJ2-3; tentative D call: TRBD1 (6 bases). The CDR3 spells CSVTRDTSVGTQYF. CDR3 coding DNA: TGCAGCGTAACACGGGACACTTCGGTGGGTACGCAGTATTTT.